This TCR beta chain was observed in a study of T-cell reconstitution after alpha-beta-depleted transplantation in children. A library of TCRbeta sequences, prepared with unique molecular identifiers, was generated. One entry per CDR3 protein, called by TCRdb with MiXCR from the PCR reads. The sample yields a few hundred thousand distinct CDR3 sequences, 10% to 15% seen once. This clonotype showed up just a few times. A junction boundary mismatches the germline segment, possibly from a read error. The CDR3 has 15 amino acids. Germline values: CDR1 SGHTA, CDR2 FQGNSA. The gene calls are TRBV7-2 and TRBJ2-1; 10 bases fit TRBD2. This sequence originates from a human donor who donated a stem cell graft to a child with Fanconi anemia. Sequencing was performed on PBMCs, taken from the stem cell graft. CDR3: CASSLAGLAGAPLTF. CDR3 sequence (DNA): TGTGCCAGCAGCTTAGCCGGGCTAGCGGGGGCCCCGCTCACCTTC.